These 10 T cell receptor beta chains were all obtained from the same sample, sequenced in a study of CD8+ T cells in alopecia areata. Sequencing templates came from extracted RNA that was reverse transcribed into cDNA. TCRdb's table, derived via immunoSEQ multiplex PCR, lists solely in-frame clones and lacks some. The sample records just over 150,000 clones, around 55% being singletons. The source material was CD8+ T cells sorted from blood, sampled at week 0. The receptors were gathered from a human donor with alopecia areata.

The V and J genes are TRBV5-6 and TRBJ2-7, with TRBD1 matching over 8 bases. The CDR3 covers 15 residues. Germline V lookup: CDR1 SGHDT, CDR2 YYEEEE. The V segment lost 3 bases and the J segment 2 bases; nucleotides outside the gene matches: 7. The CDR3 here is CASSSNDRGTYEQYF. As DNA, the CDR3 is TGTGCCAGCAGCTCTAACGACAGGGGCACCTACGAGCAGTACTTC.

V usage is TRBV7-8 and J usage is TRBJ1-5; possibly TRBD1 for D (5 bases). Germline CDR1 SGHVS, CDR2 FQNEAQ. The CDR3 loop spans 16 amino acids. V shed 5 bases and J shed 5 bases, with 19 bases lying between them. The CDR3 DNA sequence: TGTGCCAGCAGCGCTACAGAAGGTCAGGGTGATCAGCCCCAGCATTTT. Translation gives CASSATEGQGDQPQHF.

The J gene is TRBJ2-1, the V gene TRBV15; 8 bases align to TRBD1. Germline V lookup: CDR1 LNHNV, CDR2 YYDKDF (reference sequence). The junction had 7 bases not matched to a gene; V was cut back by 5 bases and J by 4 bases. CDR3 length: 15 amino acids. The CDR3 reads CATSGGQEGYNEQFF. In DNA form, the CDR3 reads TGTGCCACCAGCGGGGGACAGGAGGGTTACAATGAGCAGTTCTTC.

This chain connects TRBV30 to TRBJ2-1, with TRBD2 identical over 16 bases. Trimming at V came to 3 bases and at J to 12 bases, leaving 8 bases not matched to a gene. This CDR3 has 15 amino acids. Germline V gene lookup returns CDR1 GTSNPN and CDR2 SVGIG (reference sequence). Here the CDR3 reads CAWRKGTSGGATQFF. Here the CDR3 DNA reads TGTGCCTGGAGGAAAGGGACTAGCGGGGGGGCTACGCAGTTCTTC.

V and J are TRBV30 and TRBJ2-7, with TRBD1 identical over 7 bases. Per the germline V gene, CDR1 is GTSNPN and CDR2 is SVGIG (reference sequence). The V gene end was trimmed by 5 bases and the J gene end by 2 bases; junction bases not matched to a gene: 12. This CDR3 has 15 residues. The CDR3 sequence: CAWATGQEFPYEQYF. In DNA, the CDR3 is TGTGCCTGGGCCACCGGACAGGAATTCCCCTACGAGCAGTACTTC.

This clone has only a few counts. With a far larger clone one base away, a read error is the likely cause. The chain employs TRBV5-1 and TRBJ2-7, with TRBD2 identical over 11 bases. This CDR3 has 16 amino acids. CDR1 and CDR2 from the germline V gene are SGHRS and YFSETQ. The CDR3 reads CACSLGGTSGSYEQYF. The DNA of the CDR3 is TGCGCCTGCAGCTTGGGGGGGACTAGCGGATCCTACGAGCAGTACTTC.

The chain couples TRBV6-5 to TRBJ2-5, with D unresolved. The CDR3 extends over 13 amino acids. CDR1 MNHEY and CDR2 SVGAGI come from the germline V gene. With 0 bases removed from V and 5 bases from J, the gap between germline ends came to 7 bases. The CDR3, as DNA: TGTGCCAGCAGTTACTCGTCCAGCGAGACCCAGTACTTC. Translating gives CASSYSSSETQYF.

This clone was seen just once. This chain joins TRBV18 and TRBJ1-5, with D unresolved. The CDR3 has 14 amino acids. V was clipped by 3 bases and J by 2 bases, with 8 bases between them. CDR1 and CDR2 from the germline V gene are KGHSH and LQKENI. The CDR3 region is CASSPRSGNQPQHF. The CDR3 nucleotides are TGTGCCAGCTCACCGAGGAGTGGCAATCAGCCCCAGCATTTT.

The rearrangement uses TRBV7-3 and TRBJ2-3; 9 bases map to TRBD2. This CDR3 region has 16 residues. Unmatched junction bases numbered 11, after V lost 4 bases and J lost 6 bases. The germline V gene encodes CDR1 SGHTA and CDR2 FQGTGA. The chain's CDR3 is CASSSASGVVPDTQYF. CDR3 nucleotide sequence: TGTGCCAGCAGCTCCGCTAGCGGGGTTGTTCCGGATACGCAGTATTTT. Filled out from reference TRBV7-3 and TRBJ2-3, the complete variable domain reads GAGVSQTPSNKVTEKGKYVELRCDPISGHTALYWYRQSLGQGPEFLIYFQGTGAADDSGLPNDRFFAVRPEGSVSTLKIQRTERGDSAVYLCASSSASGVVPDTQYFGPGTRLTVL.

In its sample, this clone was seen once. CDR3 DNA sequence: TGTGCCAGCAGTGAATCGGAAAAGGCGCACGCCTACGAGCAGTACTTC. This translates into CASSESEKAHAYEQYF. The chain recombines TRBV25-1 with TRBJ2-7; D not resolved. V lost 1 base to trimming and J lost 2 bases, with 15 bases between them. CDR1 is MGHDK, CDR2 SYGVNS, per germline. The CDR3 covers 16 residues.